A single T cell receptor (beta chain) is shown here with its context. As yet, its antigen is unknown. Different DNA sequences within this sample yield the same CDR3. Sequencing used immunoSEQ v3.0 at survey level. Assay used: immunoSEQ multiplex PCR; TCRdb lists only in-frame clones, some missing. This sample carries some 35,000 clones, approximately 94% of them seen once, and the ten largest clones take about 3.6%. Germline V gives CDR1 GTSNPN, CDR2 SVGIG (reference sequence). The CDR3 is made up of 12 amino acids. V lost 2 bases, J lost 5 bases, and 9 bases lay in between. The data are from a study of long-term antiretroviral therapy in people with HIV. Whole-study findings and limits: An increase in diversity followed ART, yet levels stayed below transplant donor controls. Blood in the study was drawn between the mid-2000s and the late 2010s, possibly under older ART regimens, which may be less effective than current ones.

Specimen: unsorted PBMCs, collected 4.1 years after starting antiretroviral therapy. The source of this sequence is a woman between 50 and 59 years old with HIV. This chain links TRBV30 with TRBJ1-2; D remains unclear. The chain's CDR3 is CAWSLGGYGYTF. The CDR3 bases are TGTGCCTGGAGTCTTGGAGGGTATGGCTACACCTTC.